This TCR beta chain was observed in a study of technical replicates of blood from a handful of donors. This CDR3 contains 15 residues. Germline assignment: CDR1 SGHAT and CDR2 FQNNGV. Trimming cost V 5 bases and J 6 bases; bases outside gene matches: 8. Repertoires were generated with immunoSEQ multiplex PCR, while TCRdb's copy carries only in-frame clones and drops some. The repertoire includes 100,000 or so clones, roughly 95% of them detected once, and approximately 0.2% sits in the top ten. This chain connects TRBV11-2 to TRBJ2-2; TRBD2 matches at 8 bases. This clonotype was sampled from a human donor in good health. Sequences were obtained from T cells isolated from PBMCs. For the CDR3, the DNA is TGTGCCAGCAGCCCCCGGACTAGCTTCGCCGGGGAGCTGTTTTTT. Residues: CASSPRTSFAGELFF.